This T cell receptor (delta chain) was sequenced in a study of gamma-delta T cells after stem cell transplantation. By sample fraction, this clone is large. TCRdb reran clone calling via CATT on the RT-PCR reads. The table has roughly 2,000 delta-chain clones, about 33% seen once. V dropped 3 bases and J dropped 2 bases, with 18 bases sitting between them. The CDR3 runs 16 residues. Germline-derived CDR1 and CDR2 are GEAIGNYY and EKD. This receptor was identified in a human donor. It is not recorded whose cells these are; they may come from a transplant donor. This chain connects TRDV2 to TRDJ1; a weak D match, TRDD3 (6 bases). The sequenced material came from gamma-delta T cells. The CDR3: CACDALRGLETDKLIF. For the CDR3, the DNA is TGTGCCTGTGACGCCTTAAGGGGATTGGAGACCGATAAACTCATCTTT.